Each of the 14 T cell receptor beta chains below was sequenced from the same sample in a study of blood T cell repertoires in COVID-19. Some clones are missing from TCRdb's copy, which holds only in-frame ones; the method was immunoSEQ multiplex PCR. Among around 95,000 clones listed, 85% were seen once. The sample was peripheral blood. All receptors derive from a man aged 45 to 65 with active or convalescent COVID-19.

V is TRBV6-5 and J is TRBJ2-7; 9 bases fit TRBD1. Germline V gene lookup returns CDR1 MNHEY and CDR2 SVGAGI. The CDR3 totals 14 residues. V shed 5 bases, J shed 1 base, and the junction held 3 bases outside the gene matches. The CDR3 region is CASSRDRDSYEQYF. The DNA for the CDR3 is TGTGCCAGCAGTCGGGACAGGGATTCCTACGAGCAGTACTTC.

CDR3 sequence reads: CASSRGLASTDTQYF. Here the CDR3 DNA reads TGTGCCAGCAGCCGGGGACTAGCTTCCACAGATACGCAGTATTTT. This chain connects TRBV7-9 to TRBJ2-3, with 9 bases fitting TRBD2. V was clipped by 5 bases and J by 2 bases; unmatched bases: 5. The CDR3 runs to 15 residues. Germline V gene sequence: CDR1 SEHNR, CDR2 FQNEAQ (reference sequence).

This chain links TRBV5-4 with TRBJ1-4; 9 nucleotides align to TRBD1. With 4 bases clipped from V and 5 bases from J, the junction kept 6 bases outside the gene matches. The CDR3 is 15 amino acids. The germline CDR1 and CDR2 sequences are SGHNT and YYREEE (reference sequence). The CDR3 here is CASSRSGTGNEKLFF. CDR3 DNA: TGTGCCAGCAGCCGTTCCGGGACAGGGAATGAAAAACTGTTTTTT.

The genes are TRBV27 and TRBJ1-2; 11 nucleotides match TRBD1. Looked up from germline, CDR1 is MNHEY and CDR2 is SMNVEV (reference sequence). V shed 6 bases, J shed 7 bases, and the junction held 7 bases outside the gene matches. The CDR3 extends over 14 amino acids. CDR3 nucleotides: TGTGCCAGCAGCGCCCGGGACAGGGGGGGTGGCTACACCTTC. Protein: CASSARDRGGGYTF.

The rearrangement links TRBV11-3 to TRBJ2-1, with 12 bases aligning to TRBD2. V lost 1 base, J lost 6 bases, and 7 bases stayed unmatched. The germline V gene has CDR1 SGHNT and CDR2 YENEEA. This CDR3 comprises 17 residues. The CDR3 nucleotides are TGTGCCAGCAGCTTAGGGAGGGCTAGCGGGAGGGTCAATGAGCAGTTCTTC. It encodes CASSLGRASGRVNEQFF.

This chain connects TRBV12-5 to TRBJ2-3, with 9 bases that match TRBD2. Germline V lookup: CDR1 LGHNT, CDR2 FRNRAP. The CDR3 contains 18 residues. The J segment lost 2 bases and the V segment lost 3 bases, leaving 12 bases of the junction unmatched. CDR3 coding DNA: TGTGCTAGTGGTTTCTCAGCGGGAGGACATATCTTCACAGATACGCAGTATTTT. Residues: CASGFSAGGHIFTDTQYF.

The chain employs TRBV19 and TRBJ1-2; weak D call: TRBD1 (6 bases). The V and J ends lost 7 bases and 2 bases respectively, with 17 bases between them. Germline loops: CDR1 LNHDA, CDR2 SQIVND (reference sequence). The CDR3 is 15 residues long. The CDR3 nucleotides read TGTGCCAGTAACCTACTACAGGGCCCGAACTATGGCTACACCTTC. It codes for CASNLLQGPNYGYTF.

The chain has TRBV28 and TRBJ1-5, with D tentatively TRBD1 (5 bases). Trimming removed 8 bases at V and 7 bases at J, with 15 bases between. The CDR3 length is 13 residues. Germline loops: CDR1 MDHEN, CDR2 SYDVKM. CDR3 nucleotides: TGTGCCAGCGACTCAGGGAATGGGCAGCCCCAGCATTTT. It yields the protein CASDSGNGQPQHF. Supplemented by reference TRBV28 and TRBJ1-5, the full variable domain reads DVKVTQSSRYLVKRTGEKVFLECVQDMDHENMFWYRQDPGLGLRLIYFSYDVKMKEKGDIPEGYSVSREKKERFSLILESASTNQTSMYLCASDSGNGQPQHFGDGTRLSIL.

The chain uses TRBV6-5 and TRBJ2-1, with TRBD1 matching over 8 bases. CDR1 is MNHEY, CDR2 SVGAGI, per germline. The CDR3 spans 14 residues. The V and J ends lost 6 bases and 6 bases, in that order; junction bases with no gene match: 7. The CDR3 loop reads CASRFSDRGNEQFF. The CDR3 region has the DNA TGTGCCAGCAGGTTTTCTGACAGGGGCAATGAGCAGTTCTTC.

This chain links TRBV5-1 with TRBJ2-5, with D tentatively TRBD1 (7 bases). Germline lookup yields CDR1 SGHRS and CDR2 YFSETQ. V shed 4 bases and J shed 2 bases, with 9 bases lying between them. The CDR3 totals 13 residues. The CDR3 is CASSAGQQETQYF. The CDR3 DNA sequence: TGCGCCAGCAGCGCGGGACAGCAAGAGACCCAGTACTTC. Based on the CDR3 plus reference TRBV5-1 and TRBJ2-5, the full variable domain is KAGVTQTPRYLIKTRGQQVTLSCSPISGHRSVSWYQQTPGQGLQFLFEYFSETQRNKGNFPGRFSGRQFSNSRSEMNVSTLELGDSALYLCASSAGQQETQYFGPGTRLLVL.

The V gene is TRBV14, the J gene TRBJ2-7; TRBD1 matches at 9 bases. This CDR3 contains 17 residues. J gave up 5 bases and V 4 bases, and 15 bases lay outside the gene matches. In germline, CDR1 is SGHDN, CDR2 FVKESK. This CDR3 is CASSLTDRGLDVDEQYF. Written as DNA, the CDR3 is TGTGCCAGCAGCCTAACGGACAGGGGACTGGACGTTGACGAGCAGTACTTC.

V gene TRBV2 combines with J gene TRBJ2-2; D ambiguous. The CDR3 is 13 amino acids. CDR1 is SNHLY, CDR2 FYNNEI, per germline. The V end lost 5 bases, the J end lost 5 bases, and 9 bases lay between the germline ends. The chain's CDR3 is CASSPPRTGELFF. The CDR3 nucleotides read TGTGCCAGCAGTCCGCCCCGGACCGGGGAGCTGTTTTTT. The complete variable domain, with remaining parts taken from reference TRBV2 and TRBJ2-2, reads EPEVTQTPSHQVTQMGQEVILRCVPISNHLYFYWYRQILGQKVEFLVSFYNNEISEKSEIFDDQFSVERPDGSNFTLKIRSTKLEDSAMYFCASSPPRTGELFFGEGSRLTVL.

V gene TRBV28 combines with J gene TRBJ2-5; possible D gene TRBD2, 5 bases. The germline V and J ends were trimmed by 6 bases and 3 bases, with 20 bases remaining between them. From germline, CDR1 is MDHEN and CDR2 SYDVKM. The CDR3 is made up of 16 amino acids. In DNA, the CDR3 is TGTGCCAGCAGCTCCCCGGGAAGACGGGGTGAAGAGACCCAGTACTTC. Protein sequence: CASSSPGRRGEETQYF.

This chain links TRBV19 with TRBJ1-5; 8 bases align to TRBD1. Germline CDR1 and CDR2: LNHDA and SQIVND (reference sequence). This CDR3 comprises 12 residues. The V gene end was trimmed by 7 bases and the J gene end by 5 bases; junction bases not matched to a gene: 1. CDR3 nucleotide sequence: TGTGCCAGTAAACAGGGGGATCAGCCCCAGCATTTT. Its translation: CASKQGDQPQHF.